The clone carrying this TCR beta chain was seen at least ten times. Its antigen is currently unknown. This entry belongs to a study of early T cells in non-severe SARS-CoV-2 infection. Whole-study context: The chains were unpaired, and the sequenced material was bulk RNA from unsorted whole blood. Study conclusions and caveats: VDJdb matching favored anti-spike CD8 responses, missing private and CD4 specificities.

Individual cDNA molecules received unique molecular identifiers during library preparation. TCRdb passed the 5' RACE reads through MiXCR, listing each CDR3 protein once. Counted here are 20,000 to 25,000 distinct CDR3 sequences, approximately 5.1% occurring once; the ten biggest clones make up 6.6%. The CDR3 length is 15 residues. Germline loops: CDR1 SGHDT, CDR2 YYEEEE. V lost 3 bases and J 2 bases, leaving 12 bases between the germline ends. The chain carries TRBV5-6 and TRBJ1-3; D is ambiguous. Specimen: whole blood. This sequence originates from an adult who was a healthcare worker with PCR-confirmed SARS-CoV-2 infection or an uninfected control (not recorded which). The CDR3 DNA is TGTGCCAGCAGCTCCGCCGGGGTAGCTGGAAACACCATATATTTT. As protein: CASSSAGVAGNTIYF.